This T cell receptor beta chain was documented in a study of CD8 T cells in ankylosing spondylitis. Study observations and caveats: Ankylosing spondylitis blood appeared to be characterized by a TCR beta motif of several highly homologous variants.

TCRdb re-called the 5' RACE reads through MiXCR, storing one row per CDR3 protein. The sample gives 500,000 or so distinct CDR3 sequences, about 5.4% of which show up once; around 3.6% is in the top ten. This clonotype was observed at least ten times. The target antigen is unknown. Germline trimming cut 6 bases from V and 5 bases from J; bases unmatched to any gene: 2. This CDR3 contains 12 residues. The germline V gene has CDR1 ENHRY and CDR2 SYGVKD. The sample taken for sequencing was blood, either unsorted or a sorted T cell fraction (not recorded which). The origin of this receptor is a male donor with ankylosing spondylitis. The chain links TRBV10-3 to TRBJ2-7; 9 nucleotides match TRBD1. DNA of the CDR3: TGTGCCATCAGCTGGACAGGGGACGAGCAGTACTTC. Its protein is CAISWTGDEQYF.